A single sample is the source of the 3 T cell receptor beta chains below, sequenced in a study of cytomegalovirus exposure and HLA in healthy donors. The protocol was immunoSEQ multiplex PCR, while the TCRdb copy is restricted to in-frame clones and leaves out a portion. The sample includes around 60,000 clones, almost 97% seen only once; the top ten take less than 1.5%. Sequences were obtained from PBMCs. The receptors were sampled from a woman between 18 and 30 years old in good health and CMV-seronegative.

V is TRBV12-5 and J is TRBJ2-3, with 8 bases that match TRBD2. This CDR3 region has 14 residues. V lost 5 bases and J lost 2; bases outside the gene matches: 3. Germline loops: CDR1 LGHNT, CDR2 FRNRAP. The CDR3 DNA reads TGTGCTAGTGGTCCGGGGGGGCCCACAGATACGCAGTATTTT. Its protein product is CASGPGGPTDTQYF.

The chain combines TRBV5-4 with TRBJ1-4; 7 positions agree with TRBD1. The CDR3 covers 17 residues. V lost 0 bases, J lost 7 bases, and 12 bases stayed unmatched. Germline V gives CDR1 SGHNT, CDR2 YYREEE (reference sequence). The CDR3 loop is CASSLGPSAGGAEKLFF. The CDR3 DNA sequence: TGTGCCAGCAGCTTGGGGCCGTCGGCAGGGGGTGCTGAAAAACTGTTTTTT.

CDR3 residues: CASTSVGTEAFF. The CDR3 DNA follows: TGTGCCAGCACCTCGGTCGGCACTGAAGCTTTCTTT. The chain couples TRBV7-2 to TRBJ1-1; D uncertain. From germline, CDR1 is SGHTA and CDR2 FQGNSA. CDR3 size: 12 residues. Deletions cut 7 bases from V and 4 bases from J, with 10 bases between.